The 7 T cell receptor beta chains in this list originate from one sample, sequenced in a study of graft-versus-host responses after intestinal transplantation. Assay: immunoSEQ multiplex PCR; the TCRdb copy retains only in-frame clones and omits some. The table shows tens of thousands of clones, with around 94% occurring only once. Here the sequenced sample was PBMCs, taken 16 days after intestinal transplant. Source of these receptors: a human patient who received an intestinal transplant, so some T cells may come from the graft donor.

The V and J genes are TRBV6-5 and TRBJ1-1; the D gene is possibly TRBD1 (6 bases). Germline lookup yields CDR1 MNHEY and CDR2 SVGAGI. The CDR3 spans 15 residues. Trimming left V 3 bases short and J 0 bases short, with 11 bases between. The CDR3 nucleotides are TGTGCCAGCAGTTATCCCGGGACATTGAACACTGAAGCTTTCTTT. Its protein is CASSYPGTLNTEAFF.

V usage is TRBV4-1 and J usage is TRBJ2-7, with D tentatively TRBD2 (6 bases). In germline, CDR1 is MGHRA, CDR2 YSYEKL. The CDR3 has 15 amino acids. The V gene lost 0 bases and the J gene lost 10 bases, with 19 bases spanning the gap. This CDR3 is CASSQEEGSPLRQYF. The DNA for the CDR3 is TGCGCCAGCAGCCAAGAGGAGGGCAGCCCCCTTCGTCAGTACTTC.

This chain links TRBV7-9 with TRBJ1-5; D possibly corresponds to TRBD1 (5 bases). The length of the CDR3 is 14 residues. Trimming removed 4 bases at V and 3 bases at J, with 10 bases between. The germline V gene encodes CDR1 SEHNR and CDR2 FQNEAQ (reference sequence). CDR3 nucleotides: TGTGCCAGCAGCTATACAGGAAACAATCAGCCCCAGCATTTT. Its translation: CASSYTGNNQPQHF. Full variable domain (remainder filled in from reference TRBV7-9 and TRBJ1-5): DTGVSQNPRHKITKRGQNVTFRCDPISEHNRLYWYRQTLGQGPEFLTYFQNEAQLEKSRLLSDRFSAERPKGSFSTLEIQRTEQGDSAMYLCASSYTGNNQPQHFGDGTRLSIL.

The rearrangement links TRBV2 to TRBJ2-7, with 11 bases that match TRBD2. This CDR3 region has 15 residues. V lost 2 bases, J lost 2 bases, and 2 bases stayed unmatched. The V gene's germline CDR1 is SNHLY and CDR2 FYNNEI. The CDR3 DNA reads TGTGCCAGCAGTGAACTAGCGGGAGGCGCCTACGAGCAGTACTTC. This sequence encodes CASSELAGGAYEQYF. Combining the CDR3 with reference TRBV2 and TRBJ2-7 gives the whole variable domain EPEVTQTPSHQVTQMGQEVILRCVPISNHLYFYWYRQILGQKVEFLVSFYNNEISEKSEIFDDQFSVERPDGSNFTLKIRSTKLEDSAMYFCASSELAGGAYEQYFGPGTRLTVT.

The chain joins TRBV15 to TRBJ2-1; 14 bases fit TRBD2. The CDR3 consists of 15 residues. Germline V lookup: CDR1 LNHNV, CDR2 YYDKDF (reference sequence). Unmatched junction bases numbered 5, after V lost 3 bases and J lost 10 bases. In nucleotides, the CDR3 is TGTGCCACCAGCAGGGGACTAGCGGGAGTGAGGGAGCAGTTCTTC. It codes for CATSRGLAGVREQFF.

V is TRBV20-1 and J is TRBJ2-7; D is unresolved. The CDR3 loop spans 11 amino acids. Germline V gene lookup returns CDR1 DFQATT and CDR2 SNEGSKA (reference sequence). Trimming cost V 0 bases and J 3 bases, with 3 bases left between them. The CDR3 here is CSAREYYEQYF. In DNA form, the CDR3 reads TGCAGTGCTAGAGAGTACTACGAGCAGTACTTC.

CDR3 DNA sequence: TGTGCCAGCAGCTACACCGACACCGGGGAGCTGTTTTTT. Its translation is CASSYTDTGELFF. The genes are TRBV9 and TRBJ2-2; no reliable D call. The CDR3 loop spans 13 amino acids. The V gene's germline CDR1 is SGDLS and CDR2 YYNGEE. V lost 4 bases and J 3 bases, leaving 7 bases between the germline ends.